A selection of T cell receptor beta chains follows, all from one sample in a study of CD4+ T cells in melanoma. Produced via immunoSEQ multiplex PCR; TCRdb's table is partial and in-frame only. The table lists around 100,000 clones, 92% of them singletons. Sequencing input: peripheral blood. Every receptor here comes from a human donor with melanoma. Each CDR3 is given with its conserved first and last residue. Each record gives: clone size, J gene, V gene, D gene, CDR3 DNA, CDR3 protein. A D gene is named only where the DNA matches it firmly. The size field is filled for only some rows; it gives once, few, many or a size class.

clone size: NA; J gene: TRBJ2-3; V gene: TRBV11-1; D gene: NA; CDR3 DNA: TGTGCCAGCAGCCTGGACACACCAACAGATACGCAGTATTTT; CDR3 protein: CASSLDTPTDTQYF
clone size: NA; J gene: TRBJ2-7; V gene: TRBV4-3; D gene: NA; CDR3 DNA: TGCGCCAGCAGCCAAGGGTCTAGCGAGGACTACGAGCAGTACTTC; CDR3 protein: CASSQGSSEDYEQYF
clone size: NA; J gene: TRBJ2-1; V gene: TRBV9; D gene: NA; CDR3 DNA: TGTGCCAGCAGCGTAACGGGTCTAGCTGTTTGGAATGAGCAGTTCTTC; CDR3 protein: CASSVTGLAVWNEQFF
clone size: NA; J gene: TRBJ2-3; V gene: TRBV11-2; D gene: NA; CDR3 DNA: TGTGCCAGCAGCCCGTTAGCAGGAGTCACAGATACGCAGTATTTT; CDR3 protein: CASSPLAGVTDTQYF
clone size: few; J gene: TRBJ1-6; V gene: TRBV10-3; D gene: TRBD1; CDR3 DNA: TGTGCCATCAAATCCGGACAGGGTAATTCACCCCTCCACTTT; CDR3 protein: CAIKSGQGNSPLHF
clone size: once; J gene: TRBJ1-2; V gene: TRBV6-5; D gene: NA; CDR3 DNA: TGTGCCAGCAGTTACTCGAAGTCCGGGACAAATGGCTACACCTTC; CDR3 protein: CASSYSKSGTNGYTF
clone size: NA; J gene: TRBJ1-3; V gene: TRBV11-2; D gene: TRBD1; CDR3 DNA: TGTGCCAGCAGAAACGACAGGGGTAACTCTGGAAACACCATATATTTT; CDR3 protein: CASRNDRGNSGNTIYF
clone size: NA; J gene: TRBJ2-5; V gene: TRBV4-3; D gene: NA; CDR3 DNA: TGCGCCAGCAGCCAAGTTTATCCTGGAGGGACCCAGTACTTC; CDR3 protein: CASSQVYPGGTQYF
clone size: NA; J gene: TRBJ2-2; V gene: TRBV7-9; D gene: NA; CDR3 DNA: TGTGCCAGCAGCCCGCCCCTGGGGGAAGGCCCCACCGGGGAGCTGTTTTTT; CDR3 protein: CASSPPLGEGPTGELFF
clone size: NA; J gene: TRBJ1-1; V gene: TRBV6-5; D gene: NA; CDR3 DNA: TGTGCCAGCAGTTACCGCGGGGGGTACACTGAAGCTTTCTTT; CDR3 protein: CASSYRGGYTEAFF
clone size: NA; J gene: TRBJ2-3; V gene: TRBV6-5; D gene: NA; CDR3 DNA: TGTGCCAGCAGTTACGACAGCACAGATACGCAGTATTTT; CDR3 protein: CASSYDSTDTQYF
clone size: NA; J gene: TRBJ2-2; V gene: TRBV7-7; D gene: TRBD2; CDR3 DNA: TGTGCCAGCAGCACTAGCGGGGGGCTTACCGGGGAGCTGTTTTTT; CDR3 protein: CASSTSGGLTGELFF
clone size: NA; J gene: TRBJ1-2; V gene: TRBV7-2; D gene: TRBD1; CDR3 DNA: TGTGCCAGCAGCATCCCCTCAGGGGGCGGTGGCTACACCTTC; CDR3 protein: CASSIPSGGGGYTF
clone size: NA; J gene: TRBJ2-3; V gene: TRBV7-3; D gene: NA; CDR3 DNA: TGTGCCAGCAGCCTAGAGGGGGAGAGAGATACGCAGTATTTT; CDR3 protein: CASSLEGERDTQYF
clone size: NA; J gene: TRBJ1-5; V gene: TRBV19; D gene: NA; CDR3 DNA: TGTGCCAGTAGTCTCGAGGGGGTCGGGGCCGGTCAGCCCCAGCATTTT; CDR3 protein: CASSLEGVGAGQPQHF
clone size: NA; J gene: TRBJ2-7; V gene: TRBV27; D gene: TRBD2; CDR3 DNA: TGTGCCAGCACCTGGAAGCGGGGGCCCTACGAGCAGTACTTC; CDR3 protein: CASTWKRGPYEQYF
clone size: NA; J gene: TRBJ2-5; V gene: TRBV2; D gene: NA; CDR3 DNA: TGTGCCAGCATTCTTGCAGGGCAAGAGACCCAGTACTTC; CDR3 protein: CASILAGQETQYF
clone size: NA; J gene: TRBJ2-1; V gene: TRBV19; D gene: TRBD1; CDR3 DNA: TGTGCCAGTAGGACCCTAAAGGGACAGACCCTCTACAATGAGCAGTTCTTC; CDR3 protein: CASRTLKGQTLYNEQFF
clone size: NA; J gene: TRBJ1-1; V gene: TRBV6-6; D gene: NA; CDR3 DNA: TGTGCCAGCAGCAGGGTAGCGAACACTGAAGCTTTCTTT; CDR3 protein: CASSRVANTEAFF
clone size: NA; J gene: TRBJ2-1; V gene: TRBV4-3; D gene: NA; CDR3 DNA: TGCGCCAGCAGCCTCTCCGGGACAACTTACAATGAGCAGTTCTTC; CDR3 protein: CASSLSGTTYNEQFF
clone size: NA; J gene: TRBJ1-2; V gene: TRBV5-1; D gene: NA; CDR3 DNA: TGCGCCAGCAGCTTGGGCAGATTCTATGGCTACACCTTC; CDR3 protein: CASSLGRFYGYTF
clone size: NA; J gene: TRBJ2-3; V gene: TRBV5-6; D gene: TRBD2; CDR3 DNA: TGTGCCAGCAGCCGGATGGGATTGAGCGGGGGGAGCACAGATACGCAGTATTTT; CDR3 protein: CASSRMGLSGGSTDTQYF